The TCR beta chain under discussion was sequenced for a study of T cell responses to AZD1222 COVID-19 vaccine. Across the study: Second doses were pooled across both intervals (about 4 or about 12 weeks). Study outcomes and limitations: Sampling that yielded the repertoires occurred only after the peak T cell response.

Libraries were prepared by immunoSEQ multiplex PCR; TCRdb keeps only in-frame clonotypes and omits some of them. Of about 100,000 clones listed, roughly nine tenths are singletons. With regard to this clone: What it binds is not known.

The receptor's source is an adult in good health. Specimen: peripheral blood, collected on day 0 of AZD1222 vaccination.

The CDR3 is CASSQSEGQLYNEQFF. The CDR3 DNA sequence: TGTGCCAGCAGCCAATCGGAGGGACAGCTGTACAATGAGCAGTTCTTC. The J gene is TRBJ2-1, the V gene TRBV4-2, with D perhaps TRBD1 (7 bases). The V end was cut by 2 bases, the J end by 4 bases, with 15 bases between. The CDR3 runs to 16 residues. The V gene's germline CDR1 is LGHNA and CDR2 YNFKEQ.